This passage covers 27 T cell receptor beta chains from one sample sequenced in a study of cytomegalovirus exposure and HLA in healthy donors. PCR was performed using 60 Vbeta and 13 Jbeta primers. Data came from immunoSEQ multiplex PCR; TCRdb stores just in-frame clones and leaves some out. The data hold roughly 150,000 clones, with 60% to 85% observed a single time. Sequenced input: PBMCs. The receptors derive from a woman between 45 and 60 years old in good health and CMV-seropositive.

The J gene is TRBJ1-5, the V gene TRBV28, with 10 bases lining up with TRBD1. This CDR3 is built from 19 residues. The germline V gene encodes CDR1 MDHEN and CDR2 SYDVKM. With V trimmed by 1 base and J by 0 bases, 9 bases remained unmatched. CDR3: CASSLFAGTGEYSNQPQHF. The CDR3 DNA sequence: TGTGCCAGCAGTTTATTCGCCGGGACAGGGGAATATAGCAATCAGCCCCAGCATTTT. Full variable domain (remainder filled in from reference TRBV28 and TRBJ1-5): DVKVTQSSRYLVKRTGEKVFLECVQDMDHENMFWYRQDPGLGLRLIYFSYDVKMKEKGDIPEGYSVSREKKERFSLILESASTNQTSMYLCASSLFAGTGEYSNQPQHFGDGTRLSIL.

This chain connects TRBV15 to TRBJ1-2; the D gene is possibly TRBD1 (5 bases). From germline, CDR1 is LNHNV and CDR2 YYDKDF (reference sequence). Trimming took off 0 bases at V and 0 bases at J, with 14 bases between the two ends. This CDR3 is built from 17 residues. CDR3 bases: TGTGCCACCAGCAGAGATTACGTGGGGGGAGCTAACTATGGCTACACCTTC. This sequence encodes CATSRDYVGGANYGYTF.

The table lists this clone with a few counts. This chain connects TRBV19 to TRBJ1-2, with 7 positions matching TRBD1. CDR1 is LNHDA, CDR2 SQIVND, per germline (reference sequence). The CDR3 extends over 14 amino acids. After removal of 4 bases from V and 5 bases from J, the junction contained 7 bases not matched to a gene. The CDR3 DNA is TGTGCCAGTAGTACGTCGGGACAGACATATGGCTACACCTTC. Residues: CASSTSGQTYGYTF.

The rearrangement links TRBV5-1 to TRBJ1-2; 7 bases match TRBD1. CDR1 is SGHRS and CDR2 is YFSETQ in the germline V gene. Trimming cost V 4 bases and J 5 bases; bases outside gene matches: 8. The CDR3 has 14 residues. In DNA form, the CDR3 reads TGCGCCAGCAGCATGGAAGAGACAGGGTATGGCTACACCTTC. Encoded protein: CASSMEETGYGYTF.

The V call is TRBV15, the J call TRBJ1-1; D ambiguous. V was cut by 0 bases and J by 1 base, with 12 bases left in between. Germline V CDR1 and CDR2: LNHNV, YYDKDF (reference sequence). This CDR3 comprises 16 residues. As DNA, the CDR3 is TGTGCCACCAGCAGAGATCCAGGCAGGTGGAACACTGAAGCTTTCTTT. Protein: CATSRDPGRWNTEAFF.

This chain uses TRBV5-4 with TRBJ1-1; a weak D match, TRBD1 (6 bases). This CDR3 has 13 amino acids. The germline CDR1 and CDR2 sequences are SGHNT and YYREEE (reference sequence). Trimming cost V 5 bases and J 4 bases, with 12 bases left between them. CDR3 in amino acids: CASSPDRSTEAFF. The CDR3 region has the DNA TGTGCCAGCAGTCCCGACAGGAGCACTGAAGCTTTCTTT.

The chain recombines TRBV11-2 with TRBJ2-1; no clear D. The CDR3 loop spans 12 amino acids. Germline assignment: CDR1 SGHAT and CDR2 FQNNGV. Deletions cut 4 bases from V and 9 bases from J, with 10 bases between. CDR3 DNA: TGTGCCAGCAGCTCCCAGGTAGGTGAGCAGTTCTTC. As protein: CASSSQVGEQFF.

The V and J genes are TRBV25-1 and TRBJ1-2, with TRBD1 as a possible D gene (5 bases). V was cut by 7 bases and J by 3 bases, with 9 bases left in between. The CDR3 runs to 12 residues. Germline V CDR1 and CDR2: MGHDK, SYGVNS. CDR3 protein: CASTRGDYGYTF. CDR3 bases: TGTGCCAGCACCCGGGGGGACTATGGCTACACCTTC.

This chain joins TRBV5-1 and TRBJ2-3, with 9 positions matching TRBD2. CDR3 length equals 15 residues. V lost 2 bases, J lost 4 bases, and 5 bases stayed unmatched. Germline CDR1 SGHRS, CDR2 YFSETQ. CDR3 residues: CASSFLAGDSDTQYF. As DNA, the CDR3 is TGCGCCAGCAGCTTCTTAGCGGGGGATTCAGATACGCAGTATTTT. Together with reference TRBV5-1 and TRBJ2-3, the CDR3 gives the full variable domain: KAGVTQTPRYLIKTRGQQVTLSCSPISGHRSVSWYQQTPGQGLQFLFEYFSETQRNKGNFPGRFSGRQFSNSRSEMNVSTLELGDSALYLCASSFLAGDSDTQYFGPGTRLTVL.

This clone was picked up a small number of times. The V call is TRBV6-1, the J call TRBJ2-7; 9 positions agree with TRBD1. CDR1 MNHNS and CDR2 SASEGT come from the germline V gene. J lost 2 bases, V lost 0 bases, and 8 bases had no gene match. The CDR3 length is 17 residues. The CDR3 is CASSEALGRTGAYEQYF. Here the CDR3 DNA reads TGTGCCAGCAGTGAAGCGCTAGGAAGGACAGGGGCCTACGAGCAGTACTTC.

The chain joins TRBV11-2 to TRBJ1-2; D ambiguous. Trimming left V 5 bases short and J 7 bases short, with 14 bases between. Germline loops: CDR1 SGHAT, CDR2 FQNNGV. This CDR3 is built from 13 residues. DNA for the CDR3: TGTGCCAGCAGCCCGCCCGGGCGGGGTGGCTACACCTTC. It yields the protein CASSPPGRGGYTF.

This clone was seen a handful of times. This rearrangement joins TRBV4-1 to TRBJ2-1; 7 nucleotides match TRBD2. The CDR3 has 13 residues. Germline loops: CDR1 MGHRA, CDR2 YSYEKL. V trimming: 4 bases; J trimming: 7 bases; junction bases outside the gene matches: 4. DNA for the CDR3: TGCGCCAGCAGCCGGGAGGGGCTGAATGAGCAGTTCTTC. It specifies CASSREGLNEQFF.

This CDR3 reads CASSLDSQPQHF. Written as DNA, the CDR3 is TGTGCCAGCAGCTTGGACAGCCAGCCCCAGCATTTT. The chain employs TRBV5-4 and TRBJ1-5; D unclear. Germline assignment: CDR1 SGHNT and CDR2 YYREEE (reference sequence). This CDR3 is built from 12 residues. The V and J ends lost 0 bases and 7 bases respectively, with 5 bases between them. Variable domain in full (rest from reference TRBV5-4 and TRBJ1-5): ETGVTQSPTHLIKTRGQQVTLRCSSQSGHNTVSWYQQALGQGPQFIFQYYREEENGRGNFPPRFSGLQFPNYSSELNVNALELDDSALYLCASSLDSQPQHFGDGTRLSIL.

On this clone itself: Other DNA sequences in this sample translate to the same CDR3. This chain uses TRBV7-9 with TRBJ2-5, with 7 bases lining up with TRBD1. Trimming removed 3 bases from V and 2 bases from J; junction bases left unmatched: 12. This CDR3 contains 17 residues. Germline CDR1 reads SEHNR; CDR2 reads FQNEAQ (reference sequence). The CDR3 sequence is CASSFELTGLSQETQYF. In DNA, the CDR3 is TGTGCCAGCAGCTTCGAATTGACAGGGCTTTCTCAAGAGACCCAGTACTTC.

The V and J genes are TRBV27 and TRBJ1-2, with a possible D match to TRBD1 (6 bases). Germline CDR1 and CDR2: MNHEY and SMNVEV (reference sequence). Between the trimmed V and J ends, which lost 6 bases and 6 bases, there was a span of 23 bases. The CDR3 has 16 amino acids. The CDR3 spells CASSLSGGRGSHGYTF. The CDR3 coding sequence is TGTGCCAGCAGCCTATCGGGGGGCAGGGGTTCGCATGGCTACACCTTC.

V usage is TRBV4-1 and J usage is TRBJ1-4; the D is unclear. The CDR3 covers 16 residues. In germline, CDR1 is MGHRA, CDR2 YSYEKL. Trimming shortened V by 4 bases and J by 3 bases, and 15 bases separated the two germline ends. The CDR3 region is CASSLVEGGANEKLFF. The DNA of the CDR3 is TGCGCCAGCAGCCTAGTTGAGGGAGGCGCTAATGAAAAACTGTTTTTT.

This clone has a single count. The chain is built from TRBV14 and TRBJ1-4; TRBD1 is a possible D gene (6 bases). Germline V gives CDR1 SGHDN, CDR2 FVKESK. The CDR3 contains 16 residues. Trimming removed 1 base at V and 5 bases at J, with 14 bases between. CDR3 DNA: TGTGCCAGCAGCCAAGGGTCCGGGGGGCGGAATGAAAAACTGTTTTTT. As protein: CASSQGSGGRNEKLFF.

The chain employs TRBV6-5 and TRBJ1-1; weak D call: TRBD1 (6 bases). Germline V gene sequence: CDR1 MNHEY, CDR2 SVGAGI. The CDR3 is 15 residues long. The germline V and J ends were trimmed by 6 bases and 7 bases, with 21 bases remaining between them. CDR3 amino acids: CASRDDRTLKSEAFF. The CDR3 region has the DNA TGTGCCAGCAGGGATGACAGGACTCTTAAAAGTGAAGCTTTCTTT.

This clone was counted between two and nine times. This chain links TRBV7-6 with TRBJ1-1, with a weak D call TRBD1 (5 bases). Germline V gene data show CDR1 as SGHVS and CDR2 as FNYEAQ. V lost 5 bases, J lost 1 base, and 8 bases lay in between. The CDR3 is 13 residues long. CDR3 protein: CASSRDSNTEAFF. The CDR3 bases are TGTGCCAGCAGCCGGGACTCGAACACTGAAGCTTTCTTT.

In this sample, this clone turned up a few times. The rearrangement uses TRBV5-1 and TRBJ1-2, with D possibly TRBD1 on 6 matching bases. Deletions cut 2 bases from V and 6 bases from J, with 17 bases between. CDR3 length: 15 residues. Germline CDR1 is SGHRS and CDR2 is YFSETQ. CDR3 protein: CASSFQGRGGDGYTF. The CDR3 DNA reads as TGCGCCAGCAGCTTTCAGGGGCGCGGTGGAGATGGCTACACCTTC. The entire variable domain, with the rest obtained from reference TRBV5-1 and TRBJ1-2, is as follows: KAGVTQTPRYLIKTRGQQVTLSCSPISGHRSVSWYQQTPGQGLQFLFEYFSETQRNKGNFPGRFSGRQFSNSRSEMNVSTLELGDSALYLCASSFQGRGGDGYTFGSGTRLTVV.

This clone has just one count. V is TRBV6-6 and J is TRBJ1-5; 11 nucleotides agree with TRBD1. The CDR3 is made up of 16 amino acids. V dropped 2 bases and J dropped 5; count of bases not matched to a gene: 5. Germline CDR1 is MNHNY and CDR2 is SVGAGI (reference sequence). Written as DNA, the CDR3 is TGTGCCAGCAGTTACACTGGGACAGGGGGACATCAGCCCCAGCATTTT. Its translation: CASSYTGTGGHQPQHF.

The DNA of the CDR3 is TGCAGCGCCTTAGTTGGAGGGCAGGGGGCGCGAAGCTCCTATAATTCACCCCTCCACTTT. It encodes CSALVGGQGARSSYNSPLHF. V and J are TRBV29-1 and TRBJ1-6, with 8 bases that match TRBD1. CDR1 is SQVTM and CDR2 is ANQGSEA in the germline V gene. With 7 bases clipped from V and 0 bases from J, the junction kept 20 bases outside the gene matches. The CDR3 has 20 amino acids.

On this clone: A read error may produce the germline difference seen at one junction end. The rearrangement links TRBV6-5 to TRBJ2-2; 7 positions agree with TRBD1. Germline V gives CDR1 MNHEY, CDR2 SVGAGI. The CDR3 loop spans 14 amino acids. DNA for the CDR3: TGTGCCAGCACGAAGGGGGCGAAGACCGGGGAGCTGTTTTTT. As protein: CASTKGAKTGELFF.

The CDR3 nucleotides read TGTGCCTGGAGGGGGGGGACTAGCACAGATACGCAGTATTTT. This codes for CAWRGGTSTDTQYF. The chain joins TRBV30 to TRBJ2-3; TRBD2 matches at 7 bases. V dropped 3 bases and J dropped 0; count of bases not matched to a gene: 3. Germline lookup yields CDR1 GTSNPN and CDR2 SVGIG (reference sequence). This CDR3 spans 14 amino acids. Drawing the rest from reference TRBV30 and TRBJ2-3, the complete variable domain is SQTIHQWPATLVQPVGSPLSLECTVEGTSNPNLYWYRQAAGRGLQLLFYSVGIGQISSEVPQNLSASRPQDRQFILSSKKLLLSDSGFYLCAWRGGTSTDTQYFGPGTRLTVL.

The rearrangement uses TRBV29-1 and TRBJ2-5; no reliable D call. Germline CDR1 SQVTM, CDR2 ANQGSEA. The CDR3 covers 10 residues. V was trimmed by 6 bases and J by 7 bases, leaving 9 bases between them. CDR3 sequence reads: CSVLSGTQYF. CDR3 DNA sequence: TGCAGCGTCCTTAGTGGGACCCAGTACTTC.

The genes are TRBV5-8 and TRBJ1-2, with unresolved D. Per germline, CDR1 SGHTS and CDR2 YDEGEE. CDR3 length: 13 amino acids. Trimming cost V 2 bases and J 6 bases, with 11 bases left between them. The CDR3, as DNA: TGTGCCAGCAGCTTCGGCAGGCTCGATGGCTACACCTTC. Translation: CASSFGRLDGYTF.

This chain links TRBV6-6 with TRBJ1-5, with 8 bases that match TRBD1. The CDR3 is 13 amino acids. Losses at the gene ends were 10 bases for V and 3 bases for J; bases not matched to a gene: 5. The germline gives CDR1 MNHNY, CDR2 SVGAGI (reference sequence). The CDR3 sequence: CAIQDRDNQPQHF. Written as DNA, the CDR3 is TGTGCCATCCAGGACAGGGACAATCAGCCCCAGCATTTT.